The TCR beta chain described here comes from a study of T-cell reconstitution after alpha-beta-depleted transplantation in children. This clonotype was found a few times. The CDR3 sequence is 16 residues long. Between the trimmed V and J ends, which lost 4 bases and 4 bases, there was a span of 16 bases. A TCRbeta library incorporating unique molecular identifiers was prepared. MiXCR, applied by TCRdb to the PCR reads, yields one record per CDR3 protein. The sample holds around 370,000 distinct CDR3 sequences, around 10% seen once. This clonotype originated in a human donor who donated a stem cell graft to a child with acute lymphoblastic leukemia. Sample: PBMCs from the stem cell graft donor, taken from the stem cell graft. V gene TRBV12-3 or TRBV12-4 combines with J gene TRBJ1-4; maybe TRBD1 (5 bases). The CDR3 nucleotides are TGTGCCAGCAGTTCCCCCCGACAGAGGAATAATGAAAAACTGTTTTTT. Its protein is CASSSPRQRNNEKLFF.